This TCR beta chain was sequenced in a study of T cells in Graves' hyperthyroidism and ophthalmopathy. Study-level information: Upon initial diagnosis and before any treatment, peripheral blood was collected.

The J segment lost 11 bases and the V segment lost 3 bases, leaving 14 bases of the junction unmatched. This CDR3 has 14 residues. Germline V gives CDR1 SQVTM, CDR2 ANQGSEA. Using RNA transcripts as the source, TCR beta CDR3 regions were amplified. In the first-round RT-PCR of the TCR CDR3, the HTBI primer set was used. Using its own MiXCR run on the multiplex PCR reads, TCRdb lists one record per CDR3 protein. The sample has some 600,000 distinct CDR3 sequences; more than 11% are singletons. Patients aged 18 to 65 had newly diagnosed hyperthyroidism of under 2 months' duration. The diagnoses drew upon clinical symptoms, serum thyroxine and TRAb, thyroid ultrasound and orbital computed tomography. PBMCs were sourced from more than 9 ml fresh peripheral blood. This clonotype was seen at least ten times.

The sequenced sample consisted of blood. The chain carries TRBV29-1 and TRBJ1-1; TRBD1 aligns across 8 bases. This clonotype originated in a woman aged 25 to 39 with Graves' hyperthyroidism that later progressed to Graves' ophthalmopathy. CDR3: CSVDTGTGREEAFF. The CDR3 coding sequence is TGCAGCGTTGATACCGGGACAGGCCGCGAGGAGGCTTTCTTT.